These 5 T cell receptor beta chains were all obtained from the same sample, sequenced in a study of blood T cell repertoires in COVID-19. The table came from immunoSEQ multiplex PCR; TCRdb's copy has only in-frame clones and leaves some out. The sample consists of 380,000 or so clones, 88% of them appearing once. The sequencing input was PBMCs or T cells enriched from blood (not recorded which). Every receptor here comes from a woman between 40 and 50 years old with acute COVID-19.

The CDR3 DNA is TGTGCCAGCAGCGGCGGGACAGGGGCTCGACAGCCCCAGCATTTT. Translated, it gives CASSGGTGARQPQHF. The chain carries TRBV5-6 and TRBJ1-5, with 10 bases lining up with TRBD1. V was clipped by 4 bases and J by 7 bases; unmatched bases: 8. The CDR3 has 15 amino acids. Germline CDR1 is SGHDT and CDR2 is YYEEEE.

This chain links TRBV6-4 with TRBJ1-2; D is undetermined. Trimming left V 2 bases short and J 8 bases short, with 12 bases between. The CDR3 totals 13 residues. Germline CDR1 is MRHNA and CDR2 is SNTAGT. CDR3 bases: TGTGCCAGCAGTGACGGCCCTGAATACGGCTACACCTTC. It is translated as CASSDGPEYGYTF.

The V gene is TRBV19, the J gene TRBJ1-6; D may be TRBD1 (5 bases). Germline V gives CDR1 LNHDA, CDR2 SQIVND (reference sequence). The germline V and J ends were trimmed by 9 bases and 7 bases, with 10 bases remaining between them. This CDR3 spans 12 amino acids. The CDR3 nucleotides read TGTGCCAGCGGACAACCGAATTCACCCCTCCACTTT. Encoded protein: CASGQPNSPLHF.

The chain links TRBV5-1 to TRBJ2-5, with D unresolved. V was clipped by 4 bases and J by 2 bases, with 15 bases between them. The germline gives CDR1 SGHRS, CDR2 YFSETQ. The CDR3 is 15 amino acids. CDR3 in amino acids: CASSVQDSKQETQYF. The CDR3 nucleotides are TGCGCCAGCAGCGTACAAGACTCGAAACAAGAGACCCAGTACTTC. Variable domain in full (rest from reference TRBV5-1 and TRBJ2-5): KAGVTQTPRYLIKTRGQQVTLSCSPISGHRSVSWYQQTPGQGLQFLFEYFSETQRNKGNFPGRFSGRQFSNSRSEMNVSTLELGDSALYLCASSVQDSKQETQYFGPGTRLLVL.

In DNA, the CDR3 is TGTGCCAGCAGCGTTAGCACCACAGATACGCAGTATTTT. Translated, it gives CASSVSTTDTQYF. The chain combines TRBV11-2 with TRBJ2-3, with D unresolved. Germline CDR1 and CDR2: SGHAT and FQNNGV. V lost 5 bases to trimming and J lost 2 bases, with 8 bases between them. The CDR3 loop spans 13 amino acids.